This is a list of T cell receptor beta chains from one sample in a study of beta chain features in type 1 diabetes. The assay was immunoSEQ multiplex PCR, and TCRdb's table has in-frame clones only and misses some. The table has some 400,000 clones, roughly 15% seen once. The sequenced sample consisted of naive CD4+ T cells from blood. These receptors came from a woman younger than 35 in good health. Each CDR3 is given with its conserved first and last residue. The D gene is left open where the match is weak. Clone size is not always given. Where it is, it says once, few, many or a class for expanded clones.

>TRBD1|.|TRBJ1-2|TRBV29-1
TGCAGCGTTCCGGGACAGGGACTCTCTAACTATGGCTACACCTTC
CSVPGQGLSNYGYTF
>.|.|TRBJ1-5|TRBV20-1
TGCAGTGCTTCATCCAATCAGCCCCAGCATTTT
CSASSNQPQHF
>TRBD2|few|TRBJ2-2|TRBV15
TGTGCCACCAGCAACCAGCGGGAGATCACCGGGGAGCTGTTTTTT
CATSNQREITGELFF
>TRBD2|.|TRBJ2-7|TRBV29-1
TGCAGCGTTGAACGCGCGGGAGCCGACTACGAGCAGTACTTC
CSVERAGADYEQYF
>.|few|TRBJ2-7|TRBV4-3
TGCGCCAGCAGCCAAGATCGGCCTAGCCGTGACGAGCAGTACTTC
CASSQDRPSRDEQYF
>TRBD2|few|TRBJ2-1|TRBV7-9
TGTGCCAGCAGCTCCGGACTAGCGGGAGGGGGCAATGAGCAGTTCTTC
CASSSGLAGGGNEQFF
>TRBD2|.|TRBJ2-5|TRBV12-5
TGTGCTAGTGGTCCGGGACTAGCGGGGGAGGGGAAGACCCAGTACTTC
CASGPGLAGEGKTQYF
>TRBD1|few|TRBJ2-1|TRBV9
TGTGCCAGCAGCACCAGACCGACAGGGCCGGTCGAGCAGTTCTTC
CASSTRPTGPVEQFF
>.|.|TRBJ2-3|TRBV7-2
TGTGCCAGCAGCGTACCAGGGGTTGCGGATACGCAGTATTTT
CASSVPGVADTQYF
>TRBD1|few|TRBJ1-1|TRBV9
TGTGCCAGCAGCGTGGGGACAGGGGGCTTTAACACTGAAGCTTTCTTT
CASSVGTGGFNTEAFF
>TRBD2|few|TRBJ2-1|TRBV7-9
TGTGCCAGCAGCCCCCGGGGGGAGCGACCCAATGAGCAGTTCTTC
CASSPRGERPNEQFF
>.|few|TRBJ1-2|TRBV2
TGTGCCAGCAGAGAGGGCAGGGGCCGTCTCTCAAGGGGCTACACCTTC
CASREGRGRLSRGYTF
>.|few|TRBJ2-2|TRBV30
TGTGCCTGGAGTGTACGCGGCACGAACACCGGGGAGCTGTTTTTT
CAWSVRGTNTGELFF
>.|.|TRBJ2-3|TRBV20-1
TGCAGTGTGGGCCGCACAGATACGCAGTATTTT
CSVGRTDTQYF
>.|few|TRBJ2-1|TRBV7-2
TGTGCCAGCAGCGTGGACCCGGGACTCCGAAGCTCCTACAATGAGCAGTTCTTC
CASSVDPGLRSSYNEQFF
>TRBD1|few|TRBJ2-5|TRBV5-4
TGTGCCAGCAGCCCACAGGGGACAGAGACCCAGTACTTC
CASSPQGTETQYF
>.|.|TRBJ1-2|TRBV7-2
TGTGCCAGCAGCCTTTGGGGGGGTGGTAACTATGGCTACACCTTC
CASSLWGGGNYGYTF
>.|few|TRBJ1-1|TRBV5-1
TGCGCCAGCATGATGGACAGCATGAACACTGAAGCTTTCTTT
CASMMDSMNTEAFF
>TRBD1|.|TRBJ1-4|TRBV7-2
TGTGCCAGCAGCTTTTTGGCGGGACAGGGAAATGAAAAACTGTTTTTT
CASSFLAGQGNEKLFF
>TRBD1|few|TRBJ2-7|TRBV28
TGTGCCAGCAGTGCCCCGGGACAGGGGGCCAGGGAGCAGTACTTC
CASSAPGQGAREQYF
>TRBD1|few|TRBJ1-5|TRBV6-1
TGTGCCAGCAGCCAAGGACAGGGGGCCCAGCCCCAGCATTTT
CASSQGQGAQPQHF
>TRBD1|.|TRBJ1-5|TRBV30
TGTGCCTGGAGTCCGAGGGACAGGGTAAGCAATCAGCCCCAGCATTTT
CAWSPRDRVSNQPQHF
>.|few|TRBJ2-2|TRBV7-9
TGTGCCAGCAGCGCGCCGGGACAGAACACCGGGGAGCTGTTTTTT
CASSAPGQNTGELFF
>TRBD2|few|TRBJ2-1|TRBV6-5
TGTGCCAGCAGAGCCAGCGGGAGTAGTTTCCATGAGCAGTTCTTC
CASRASGSSFHEQFF
>TRBD2|few|TRBJ2-1|TRBV19
TGTGCCAGTAGTATAGTCGCAGCGGGAGCAGGAAATGAGCAGTTCTTC
CASSIVAAGAGNEQFF
>.|.|TRBJ2-3|TRBV4-3
TGCGCCAGCAGCCGGTCAATACACACAGATACGCAGTATTTT
CASSRSIHTDTQYF
>.|.|TRBJ1-1|TRBV2
TGTGCCAGCAGTGTGACAGAGGCCCACACTGAAGCTTTCTTT
CASSVTEAHTEAFF
>.|.|TRBJ2-7|TRBV29-1
TGCAGCGTCATGAAATACGAGCAGTACTTC
CSVMKYEQYF
>.|.|TRBJ1-1|TRBV29-1
TGCAGCGTGAAGCGTCCGGTGAACACTGAAGCTTTCTTT
CSVKRPVNTEAFF
>.|few|TRBJ2-7|TRBV7-2
TGTGCCAGCAGCGAACAGTCGGGGAGAAACTACGAGCAGTACTTC
CASSEQSGRNYEQYF
>.|.|TRBJ2-7|TRBV18
TGTGCCAGCTCACCAGAGTACGAGCAGTACTTC
CASSPEYEQYF
>.|.|TRBJ1-1|TRBV28
TGTGCCAGCTTCGCGCCGGGGGTGAACACTGAAGCTTTCTTT
CASFAPGVNTEAFF
>TRBD2|.|TRBJ2-1|TRBV13
TGTGCCAGCAGCTTAGTGGGACTAGCGGCCAATGAGCAGTTCTTC
CASSLVGLAANEQFF
>TRBD1|few|TRBJ1-1|TRBV25-1
TGTGCCAGCACACAGGGGGCGCGAAGACGGACTGAAGCTTTCTTT
CASTQGARRRTEAFF
>TRBD2|few|TRBJ2-2|TRBV28
TGTGCCAGCAGTCTACTAGCGGGGGGTCCGGAGCTGTTTTTT
CASSLLAGGPELFF
>.|.|TRBJ2-5|TRBV6-6
TGTGCCAGCACCCGACAGAAACAAGAGACCCAGTACTTC
CASTRQKQETQYF
>TRBD1|few|TRBJ1-1|TRBV4-2
TGTGCCAGCAGCCATGGACAGGGGGCATTGAACACTGAAGCTTTCTTT
CASSHGQGALNTEAFF
>TRBD2|few|TRBJ2-1|TRBV7-8
TGTGCCAGCAACCGAGGACTAGTAAATGAGCAGTTCTTC
CASNRGLVNEQFF
>.|few|TRBJ2-6|TRBV9
TGTGCCAGCAGTCCGTCGGGGGCCAACGTCCTGACTTTC
CASSPSGANVLTF
>TRBD2|.|TRBJ2-7|TRBV5-1
TGCGCCAGCAGTCGGGCGGGAGGGGTTTCCTACGAGCAGTACTTC
CASSRAGGVSYEQYF